This record looks at one TCR beta chain sequence and its context. Its matching antigen is unknown. The CDR3 consists of 18 residues. The ends lost 2 bases at V and 2 bases at J; junction bases unmatched: 12. CDR1 SGHDT and CDR2 YYEEEE come from the germline V gene. The data were obtained in a study of shared clonotypes between healthy human individuals. General study results and limits: On the whole, naive subsets had larger estimated richness than memory subsets had.

Repertoires were generated with immunoSEQ multiplex PCR, while TCRdb's copy carries only in-frame clones and drops some. In the table there are 2 million to 2.5 million clones, roughly 92% of which are singletons. The clonotype originates from a man between 18 and 35 years old in good health. Some clones in this sample may be carry-over from other donors' samples. The sample was naive CD4+ T cells from PBMCs. This sample's subset: CD45RA+ positively selected. This chain connects TRBV5-6 to TRBJ1-3; 8 positions match TRBD1. The CDR3 DNA sequence: TGTGCCAGCAGCTTCTCTGACAGGGGCGAATTTCCTGGAAACACCATATATTTT. Its protein product is CASSFSDRGEFPGNTIYF.